Following are 30 T cell receptor beta chains from one sample sequenced in a study of somatic mutations in cytotoxic T cells in rheumatoid arthritis. The table came from immunoSEQ multiplex PCR; TCRdb's copy has only in-frame clones and leaves some out. This sample yields some 17,000 clones, of which nearly 80% are seen a single time; 15% to 20% belongs to the top ten. The sample was CD8+ T cells sorted from blood. These receptors came from an adult with rheumatoid arthritis.

DNA of the CDR3: TGTGCCAGCAGCTTCGGTACCGGGGTACAAGAGACCCAGTACTTC. Translated: CASSFGTGVQETQYF. This rearrangement joins TRBV11-2 to TRBJ2-5; tentative D call: TRBD2 (5 bases). The germline V and J ends were trimmed by 3 bases and 2 bases, with 13 bases remaining between them. Per the germline V gene, CDR1 is SGHAT and CDR2 is FQNNGV. The CDR3 extends over 15 amino acids. Combining the CDR3 with reference TRBV11-2 and TRBJ2-5 gives the whole variable domain EAGVAQSPRYKIIEKRQSVAFWCNPISGHATLYWYQQILGQGPKLLIQFQNNGVVDDSQLPKDRFSAERLKGVDSTLKIQPAKLEDSAVYLCASSFGTGVQETQYFGPGTRLLVL.

This chain joins TRBV7-9 and TRBJ2-3, with a possible D match to TRBD2 (6 bases). CDR1 is SEHNR, CDR2 FQNEAQ, per germline (reference sequence). With 5 bases removed from V and 6 bases from J, the gap between germline ends came to 9 bases. This CDR3 has 12 residues. The CDR3: CASSPGVDTQYF. The DNA of the CDR3 is TGTGCCAGCAGCCCGGGGGTGGATACGCAGTATTTT. The full variable domain, its missing parts supplied by reference TRBV7-9 and TRBJ2-3, is DTGVSQNPRHKITKRGQNVTFRCDPISEHNRLYWYRQTLGQGPEFLTYFQNEAQLEKSRLLSDRFSAERPKGSFSTLEIQRTEQGDSAMYLCASSPGVDTQYFGPGTRLTVL.

The rearrangement uses TRBV6-5 and TRBJ2-4; D is possibly TRBD1 or TRBD2 (6 bases each). V was shortened by 0 bases and J by 8 bases, with 8 bases between the two germline ends. Germline assignment: CDR1 MNHEY and CDR2 SVGAGI. CDR3 length: 13 residues. The CDR3 coding sequence is TGTGCCAGCAGTTACTCGAGGGGGGACATTCAGTACTTC. Encoded protein: CASSYSRGDIQYF.

This clone was recorded only once. V and J are TRBV2 and TRBJ2-1; TRBD2 matches 9 bases. The V gene end was trimmed by 11 bases and the J gene end by 4 bases; junction bases not matched to a gene: 3. Germline V gene sequence: CDR1 SNHLY, CDR2 FYNNEI. This CDR3 region has 12 residues. CDR3 in amino acids: CASLAGYNEQFF. The CDR3 DNA reads as TGTGCCTCGCTAGCGGGGTACAATGAGCAGTTCTTC.

There are a few counts of this clone. The chain recombines TRBV2 with TRBJ1-4; D unresolved. V dropped 8 bases and J dropped 0 bases, with 13 bases sitting between them. The CDR3 covers 15 residues. The germline CDR1 and CDR2 sequences are SNHLY and FYNNEI. The CDR3 here is CASRGGGATNEKLFF. CDR3 nucleotides: TGTGCCAGCCGGGGAGGAGGAGCAACTAATGAAAAACTGTTTTTT.

The gene calls are TRBV7-9 and TRBJ1-2, with 8 bases identical to TRBD1. From germline, CDR1 is SEHNR and CDR2 FQNEAQ (reference sequence). This CDR3 has 14 amino acids. Germline trimming cut 5 bases from V and 5 bases from J; bases unmatched to any gene: 7. For the CDR3, the DNA is TGTGCCAGCAGCGTGGGACAGGACCTATATGGCTACACCTTC. Protein product: CASSVGQDLYGYTF.

J is TRBJ2-2 and V is TRBV19, with 7 nucleotides matching TRBD1. After removal of 6 bases from V and 5 bases from J, the junction contained 9 bases not matched to a gene. This CDR3 spans 15 amino acids. Looked up from germline, CDR1 is LNHDA and CDR2 is SQIVND (reference sequence). The CDR3 DNA reads TGTGCCAGTAGGGGCTCTACAGGGGAGACCGGGGAGCTGTTTTTT. Its translation is CASRGSTGETGELFF.

This chain joins TRBV4-1 and TRBJ2-2, with 10 bases fitting TRBD1. Germline V gene data show CDR1 as MGHRA and CDR2 as YSYEKL. V was pared by 3 bases and J by 3 bases, with 19 bases of the junction left unmatched. The CDR3 is made up of 21 amino acids. The CDR3 protein is CASSHKTGGGLHVVYTGELFF. The CDR3 DNA sequence: TGCGCCAGCAGCCATAAGACAGGGGGCGGGTTACACGTAGTGTACACCGGGGAGCTGTTTTTT.

The chain has TRBV30 and TRBJ2-7, with unresolved D. The CDR3 is 12 amino acids. CDR1 is GTSNPN, CDR2 SVGIG, per germline (reference sequence). V lost 2 bases and J lost 0, with 5 bases in between. CDR3 in amino acids: CAWSLLSYEQYF. The CDR3 bases are TGTGCCTGGAGTTTACTCTCCTACGAGCAGTACTTC.

The chain couples TRBV27 to TRBJ2-7; TRBD1 aligns across 8 bases. The J segment lost 5 bases and the V segment lost 0 bases, leaving 18 bases of the junction unmatched. CDR3 length: 19 residues. Per germline, CDR1 MNHEY and CDR2 SMNVEV (reference sequence). The CDR3 reads CASSLSIGGRGPLTNEQYF. For the CDR3, the DNA is TGTGCCAGCAGTTTATCGATAGGGGGCAGGGGGCCCCTGACGAACGAGCAGTACTTC.

V is TRBV5-5 and J is TRBJ2-3; 8 bases align to TRBD2. The CDR3 runs to 18 residues. In germline, CDR1 is SGHKS, CDR2 YYEKEE (reference sequence). V lost 4 bases, J lost 0 bases, and 13 bases stayed unmatched. Here the CDR3 DNA reads TGTGCCAGCAGCCCCGGGGGGGGGCGAAAAACTAGCACAGATACGCAGTATTTT. Protein product: CASSPGGGRKTSTDTQYF.

This chain joins TRBV28 and TRBJ2-7; possible D gene TRBD1, 5 bases. The CDR3 has 13 residues. The V gene lost 3 bases and the J gene lost 1 base, with 7 bases spanning the gap. CDR1 is MDHEN, CDR2 SYDVKM, per germline. The CDR3 coding sequence is TGTGCCAGCAGTTTTCAGGGATCCTACGAGCAGTACTTC. Translation: CASSFQGSYEQYF.

This chain links TRBV27 with TRBJ2-1; 7 bases line up with TRBD1. The CDR3 has 16 residues. Germline trimming cut 5 bases from V and 1 base from J; bases unmatched to any gene: 8. The germline gives CDR1 MNHEY, CDR2 SMNVEV (reference sequence). The CDR3 here is CASSPRTGGSYNEQFF. CDR3 sequence (DNA): TGTGCCAGCAGTCCCAGGACAGGAGGATCCTACAATGAGCAGTTCTTC.

The V and J genes are TRBV6-6 and TRBJ1-2, with D possibly being TRBD1 (6 bases). The CDR3 has 15 residues. Looked up from germline, CDR1 is MNHNY and CDR2 is SVGAGI (reference sequence). Trimming pared 0 bases from V and 7 bases from J, leaving 15 bases between. The CDR3 protein is CASSYSKVSGVGYTF. CDR3 nucleotide sequence: TGTGCCAGCAGTTACTCGAAGGTCTCAGGGGTTGGCTACACCTTC.

This clone showed up just a few times. The chain uses TRBV5-1 and TRBJ2-3; D is unresolved. Germline V lookup: CDR1 SGHRS, CDR2 YFSETQ. CDR3 length: 16 residues. V gave up 0 bases and J gave up 0 bases, with 11 bases separating them. The CDR3 spells CASSLVGQASTDTQYF. In nucleotides, the CDR3 is TGCGCCAGCAGCTTGGTAGGGCAGGCGAGCACAGATACGCAGTATTTT.

This clone was observed a few times. The rearrangement joins TRBV19 to TRBJ1-2; maybe TRBD1 (5 bases). Germline CDR1 is LNHDA and CDR2 is SQIVND (reference sequence). The CDR3 loop spans 14 amino acids. V shed 5 bases and J shed 2 bases, with 12 bases lying between them. The CDR3 DNA reads as TGTGCCAGTAGTTTCCGCGGGGGGAACTATGGCTACACCTTC. Its protein product is CASSFRGGNYGYTF.

This chain joins TRBV7-6 and TRBJ2-1; 7 nucleotides line up with TRBD2. The CDR3 is made up of 15 amino acids. Trimming took 3 bases from V and 4 from J; bases not matched to a gene: 6. Germline V lookup: CDR1 SGHVS, CDR2 FNYEAQ. The chain's CDR3 is CASSLTSQVYNEQFF. CDR3 DNA sequence: TGTGCCAGCAGCTTGACTAGCCAGGTTTACAATGAGCAGTTCTTC.

The chain carries TRBV28 and TRBJ2-3, with TRBD2 matching 11 bases. Germline lookup yields CDR1 MDHEN and CDR2 SYDVKM. There are 17 residues in the CDR3. J was trimmed by 0 bases and V by 5 bases; bases with no gene match: 7. The CDR3 bases are TGTGCCAGCAGTACTCTAGCGGGGGGCCTAAGCACAGATACGCAGTATTTT. Its translation: CASSTLAGGLSTDTQYF.

This clone was detected only a few times. This chain joins TRBV14 and TRBJ2-7, with a weak D call TRBD2 (7 bases). V lost 0 bases and J lost 6, with 15 bases in between. The CDR3 is 15 amino acids. Germline V gene data show CDR1 as SGHDN and CDR2 as FVKESK. CDR3 DNA sequence: TGTGCCAGCAGCCAAGAACGGGGGGCGCCTGTCGAGCAGTACTTC. Translation gives CASSQERGAPVEQYF.

This sequence joins TRBV25-1 and TRBJ1-1; D is uncertain. V gave up 1 base and J gave up 4 bases, with 1 base separating them. The CDR3 extends over 11 amino acids. Germline V gives CDR1 MGHDK, CDR2 SYGVNS. The CDR3 reads CASSEFTEAFF. The DNA of the CDR3 is TGTGCCAGCAGTGAATTCACTGAAGCTTTCTTT. The entire variable domain, with the rest obtained from reference TRBV25-1 and TRBJ1-1, is as follows: EADIYQTPRYLVIGTGKKITLECSQTMGHDKMYWYQQDPGMELHLIHYSYGVNSTEKGDLSSESTVSRIRTEHFPLTLESARPSHTSQYLCASSEFTEAFFGQGTRLTVV.

This clone occurred a few times. The chain employs TRBV5-4 and TRBJ1-1; D unclear. CDR1 and CDR2 from the germline V gene are SGHNT and YYREEE (reference sequence). V lost 7 bases and J lost 0, with 10 bases in between. The CDR3 is made up of 13 amino acids. The CDR3 protein is CASHGLMNTEAFF. The CDR3 DNA reads TGTGCCAGCCACGGACTGATGAACACTGAAGCTTTCTTT.

The chain joins TRBV28 to TRBJ2-1, with D unresolved. The CDR3 sequence is 10 residues long. Trimming stripped 3 bases from V and 7 bases from J, with 1 base between. Germline CDR1 is MDHEN and CDR2 is SYDVKM. This CDR3 reads CASSFNEQFF. DNA for the CDR3: TGTGCCAGCAGTTTTAATGAGCAGTTCTTC.

The chain employs TRBV27 and TRBJ2-2; the D is unclear. V gave up 6 bases and J gave up 8 bases, with 10 bases separating them. The CDR3 spans 12 residues. From germline, CDR1 is MNHEY and CDR2 SMNVEV (reference sequence). CDR3 DNA sequence: TGTGCCAGCAGGGCCCCTCCGGGGGAGCTGTTTTTT. It codes for CASRAPPGELFF.

This clone was detected a few times. The chain links TRBV5-1 to TRBJ1-1; D perhaps matches TRBD1 (6 bases). There are 15 residues in the CDR3. V lost 4 bases and J lost 1, with 14 bases in between. Per germline, CDR1 SGHRS and CDR2 YFSETQ. The CDR3 nucleotides read TGCGCCAGCAGCATACGGACAGTATCGAACACTGAAGCTTTCTTT. It is translated as CASSIRTVSNTEAFF.

The chain combines TRBV4-1 with TRBJ2-6; D gene unclear. The V end was cut by 2 bases, the J end by 0 bases, with 5 bases between. The germline V gene encodes CDR1 MGHRA and CDR2 YSYEKL. This CDR3 is 15 amino acids long. The CDR3 is CASSQRTSGANVLTF. The CDR3 bases are TGCGCCAGCAGCCAACGGACCTCTGGGGCCAACGTCCTGACTTTC.

V and J are TRBV7-9 and TRBJ1-2; D is unresolved. CDR1 and CDR2 (germline): SEHNR, FQNEAQ (reference sequence). Between the trimmed V and J ends, which lost 5 bases and 5 bases, there was a span of 18 bases. This CDR3 is 15 amino acids long. The CDR3 here is CASSDPRDKSYGYTF. CDR3 bases: TGTGCCAGCAGCGACCCAAGGGATAAAAGTTATGGCTACACCTTC. Full variable domain (remainder filled in from reference TRBV7-9 and TRBJ1-2): DTGVSQNPRHKITKRGQNVTFRCDPISEHNRLYWYRQTLGQGPEFLTYFQNEAQLEKSRLLSDRFSAERPKGSFSTLEIQRTEQGDSAMYLCASSDPRDKSYGYTFGSGTRLTVV.

The genes are TRBV5-1 and TRBJ2-7; possible D gene TRBD1, 5 bases. Germline assignment: CDR1 SGHRS and CDR2 YFSETQ. Trimming took 1 base from V and 3 from J, leaving 14 bases between them. This CDR3 comprises 15 residues. The CDR3 protein is CASSLSRVPRYEQYF. The CDR3 nucleotides read TGCGCCAGCAGCTTGTCCAGGGTGCCCCGCTACGAGCAGTACTTC.

This clone was recorded once. V gene TRBV27 combines with J gene TRBJ1-4, with D possibly being TRBD1 (5 bases). Trimming took off 2 bases at V and 0 bases at J, with 7 bases between the two ends. The CDR3 spans 15 residues. Germline values: CDR1 MNHEY, CDR2 SMNVEV (reference sequence). In DNA form, the CDR3 reads TGTGCCAGCAGTTTACAGGGACCAACTAATGAAAAACTGTTTTTT. As protein: CASSLQGPTNEKLFF.

This chain links TRBV29-1 with TRBJ1-2; D unclear. V was shortened by 7 bases and J by 6 bases, with 18 bases between the two germline ends. The length of the CDR3 is 13 residues. Germline CDR1 and CDR2: SQVTM and ANQGSEA. CDR3 residues: CSAEGATLDGYTF. The CDR3 DNA reads as TGCAGCGCCGAAGGCGCAACCCTGGATGGCTACACCTTC.

This clone was seen a few times. The rearrangement joins TRBV5-1 to TRBJ2-7, with 8 bases identical to TRBD1. Trimming at V came to 5 bases and at J to 2 bases, leaving 3 bases not matched to a gene. This CDR3 has 13 amino acids. The germline V gene encodes CDR1 SGHRS and CDR2 YFSETQ. The CDR3 reads CASRPGQAYEQYF. For the CDR3, the DNA is TGCGCCAGCAGGCCGGGACAGGCCTACGAGCAGTACTTC.